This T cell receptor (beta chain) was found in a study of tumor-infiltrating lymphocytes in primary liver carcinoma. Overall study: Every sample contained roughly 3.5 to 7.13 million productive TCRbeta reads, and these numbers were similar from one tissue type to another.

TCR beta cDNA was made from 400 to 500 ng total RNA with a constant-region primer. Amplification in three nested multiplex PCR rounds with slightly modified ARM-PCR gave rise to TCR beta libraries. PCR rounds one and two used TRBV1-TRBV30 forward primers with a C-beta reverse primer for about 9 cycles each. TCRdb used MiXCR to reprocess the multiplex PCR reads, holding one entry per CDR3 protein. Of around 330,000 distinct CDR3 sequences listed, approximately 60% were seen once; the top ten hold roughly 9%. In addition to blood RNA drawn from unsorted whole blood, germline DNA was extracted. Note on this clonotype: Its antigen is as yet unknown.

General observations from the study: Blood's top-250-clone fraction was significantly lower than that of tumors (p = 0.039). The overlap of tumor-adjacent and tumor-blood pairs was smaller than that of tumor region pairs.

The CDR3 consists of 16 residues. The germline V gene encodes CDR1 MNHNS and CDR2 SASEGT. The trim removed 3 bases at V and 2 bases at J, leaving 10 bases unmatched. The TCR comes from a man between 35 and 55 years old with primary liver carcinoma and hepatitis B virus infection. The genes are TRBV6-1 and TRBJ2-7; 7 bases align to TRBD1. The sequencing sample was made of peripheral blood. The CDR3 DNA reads TGTGCCAGCAGTGATGCTAGCTACCAGGGGGCCTACGAGCAGTACTTC. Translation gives CASSDASYQGAYEQYF.